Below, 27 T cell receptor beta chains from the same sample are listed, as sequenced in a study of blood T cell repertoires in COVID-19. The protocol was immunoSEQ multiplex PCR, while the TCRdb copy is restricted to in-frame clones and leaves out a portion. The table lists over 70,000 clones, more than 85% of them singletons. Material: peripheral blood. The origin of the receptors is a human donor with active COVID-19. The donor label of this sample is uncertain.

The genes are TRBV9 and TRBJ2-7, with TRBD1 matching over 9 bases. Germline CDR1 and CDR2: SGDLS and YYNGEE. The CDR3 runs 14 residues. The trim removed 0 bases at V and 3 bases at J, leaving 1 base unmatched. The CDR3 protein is CASSVAGQGYEQYF. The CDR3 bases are TGTGCCAGCAGCGTAGCGGGACAGGGCTACGAGCAGTACTTC. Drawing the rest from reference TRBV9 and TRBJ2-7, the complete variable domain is DSGVTQTPKHLITATGQRVTLRCSPRSGDLSVYWYQQSLDQGLQFLIQYYNGEERAKGNILERFSAQQFPDLHSELNLSSLELGDSALYFCASSVAGQGYEQYFGPGTRLTVT.

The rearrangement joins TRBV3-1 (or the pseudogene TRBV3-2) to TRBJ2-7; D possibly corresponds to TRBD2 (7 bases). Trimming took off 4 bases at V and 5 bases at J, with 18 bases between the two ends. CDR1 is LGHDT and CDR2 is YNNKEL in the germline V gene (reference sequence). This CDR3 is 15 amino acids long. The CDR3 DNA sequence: TGTGCCAGCAGCCGGGAGGGGGGTCCTAAAAACGAGCAGTACTTC. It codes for CASSREGGPKNEQYF.

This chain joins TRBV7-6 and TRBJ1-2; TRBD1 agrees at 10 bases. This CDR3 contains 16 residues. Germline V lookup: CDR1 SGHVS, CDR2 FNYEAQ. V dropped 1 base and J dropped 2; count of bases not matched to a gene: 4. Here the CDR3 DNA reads TGTGCCAGCAGCTTAGTTCCGGGACAGGGGAACTATGGCTACACCTTC. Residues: CASSLVPGQGNYGYTF.

The chain's CDR3 is CASSLATGFYNEQFF. The CDR3 DNA sequence: TGTGCCAGCAGCTTGGCCACAGGGTTTTACAATGAGCAGTTCTTC. This sequence joins TRBV5-5 and TRBJ2-1, with D perhaps matching TRBD1 (6 bases). Deletions cut 0 bases from V and 4 bases from J, with 11 bases between. This CDR3 contains 15 residues. CDR1 is SGHKS and CDR2 is YYEKEE in the germline V gene (reference sequence). Full variable domain (remainder filled in from reference TRBV5-5 and TRBJ2-1): DAGVTQSPTHLIKTRGQQVTLRCSPISGHKSVSWYQQVLGQGPQFIFQYYEKEERGRGNFPDRFSARQFPNYSSELNVNALLLGDSALYLCASSLATGFYNEQFFGPGTRLTVL.

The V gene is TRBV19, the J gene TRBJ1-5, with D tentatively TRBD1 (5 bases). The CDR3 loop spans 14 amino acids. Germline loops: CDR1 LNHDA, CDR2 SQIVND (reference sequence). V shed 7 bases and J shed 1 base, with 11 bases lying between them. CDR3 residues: CASKMEGSNQPQHF. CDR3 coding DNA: TGTGCCAGTAAGATGGAGGGGAGCAATCAGCCCCAGCATTTT. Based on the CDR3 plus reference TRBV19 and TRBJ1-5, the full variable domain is DGGITQSPKYLFRKEGQNVTLSCEQNLNHDAMYWYRQDPGQGLRLIYYSQIVNDFQKGDIAEGYSVSREKKESFPLTVTSAQKNPTAFYLCASKMEGSNQPQHFGDGTRLSIL.

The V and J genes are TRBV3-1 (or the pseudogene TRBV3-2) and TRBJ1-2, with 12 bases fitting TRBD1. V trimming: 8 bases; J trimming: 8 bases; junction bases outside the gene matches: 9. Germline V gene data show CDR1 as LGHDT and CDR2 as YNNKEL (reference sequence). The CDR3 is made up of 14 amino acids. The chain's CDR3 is CASSPGQGAGGYTF. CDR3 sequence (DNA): TGTGCCAGCTCACCGGGACAGGGGGCCGGAGGCTACACCTTC.

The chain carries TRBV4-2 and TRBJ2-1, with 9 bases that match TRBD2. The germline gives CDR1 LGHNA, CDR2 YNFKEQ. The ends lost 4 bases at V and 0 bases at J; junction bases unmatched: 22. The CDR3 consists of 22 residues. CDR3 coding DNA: TGTGCCAGCAGCCCTACTCTCTTGCAGCGGGGGGTTACTCTGAGCTCCTACAATGAGCAGTTCTTC. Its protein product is CASSPTLLQRGVTLSSYNEQFF.

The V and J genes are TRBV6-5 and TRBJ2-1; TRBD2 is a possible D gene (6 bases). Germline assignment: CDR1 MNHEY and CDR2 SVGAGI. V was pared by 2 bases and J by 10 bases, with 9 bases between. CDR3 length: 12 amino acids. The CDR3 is CASSYRRGEQFF. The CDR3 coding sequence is TGTGCCAGCAGTTACCGCCGGGGGGAGCAGTTCTTC.

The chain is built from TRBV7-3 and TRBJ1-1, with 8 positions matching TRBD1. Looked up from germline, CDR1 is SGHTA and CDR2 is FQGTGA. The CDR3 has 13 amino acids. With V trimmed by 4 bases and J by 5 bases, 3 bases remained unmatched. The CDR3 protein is CASSWTGSTEAFF. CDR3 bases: TGTGCCAGCAGCTGGACAGGGAGTACTGAAGCTTTCTTT.

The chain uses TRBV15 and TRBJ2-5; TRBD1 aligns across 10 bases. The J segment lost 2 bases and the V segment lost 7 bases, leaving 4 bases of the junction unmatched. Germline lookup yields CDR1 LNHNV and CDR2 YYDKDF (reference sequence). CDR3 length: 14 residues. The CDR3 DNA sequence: TGTGCCACCATGACAGGGGGCCCTCAAGAGACCCAGTACTTC. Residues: CATMTGGPQETQYF. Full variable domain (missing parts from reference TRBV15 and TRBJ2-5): DAMVIQNPRYQVTQFGKPVTLSCSQTLNHNVMYWYQQKSSQAPKLLFHYYDKDFNNEADTPDNFQSRRPNTSFCFLDIRSPGLGDTAMYLCATMTGGPQETQYFGPGTRLLVL.

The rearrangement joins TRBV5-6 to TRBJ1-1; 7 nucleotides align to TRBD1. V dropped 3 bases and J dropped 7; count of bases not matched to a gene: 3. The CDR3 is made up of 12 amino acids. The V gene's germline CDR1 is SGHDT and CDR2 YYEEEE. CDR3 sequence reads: CASSSDRVEAFF. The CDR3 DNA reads TGTGCCAGCAGCTCAGACAGGGTTGAAGCTTTCTTT.

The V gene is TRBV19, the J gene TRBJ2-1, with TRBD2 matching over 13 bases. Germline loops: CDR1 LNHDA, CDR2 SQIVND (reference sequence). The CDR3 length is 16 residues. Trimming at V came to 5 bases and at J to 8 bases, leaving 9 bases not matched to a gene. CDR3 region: CASSPGLAGVIYEQFF. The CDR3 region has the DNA TGTGCCAGTAGTCCCGGACTAGCGGGGGTCATATATGAGCAGTTCTTC.

As DNA, the CDR3 is TGTGCCAGCAGCCCAGGACTAGTATTCAATGAGCAGTTCTTC. Its translation is CASSPGLVFNEQFF. The chain is built from TRBV11-3 and TRBJ2-1, with 7 bases fitting TRBD2. The V segment lost 5 bases and the J segment 6 bases; nucleotides outside the gene matches: 7. The germline gives CDR1 SGHNT, CDR2 YENEEA. This CDR3 comprises 14 residues.

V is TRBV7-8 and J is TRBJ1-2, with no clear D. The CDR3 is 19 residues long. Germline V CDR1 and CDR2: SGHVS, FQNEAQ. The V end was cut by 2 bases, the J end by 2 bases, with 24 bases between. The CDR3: CASSLRPNVRQAKNYGYTF. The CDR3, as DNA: TGTGCCAGCAGCTTACGCCCCAATGTCCGGCAGGCAAAAAACTATGGCTACACCTTC.

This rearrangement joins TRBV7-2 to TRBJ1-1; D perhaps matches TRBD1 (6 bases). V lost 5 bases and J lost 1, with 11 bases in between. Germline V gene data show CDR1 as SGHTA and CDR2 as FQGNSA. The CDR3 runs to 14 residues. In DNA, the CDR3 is TGTGCCAGCAGCCCAAAACAGGGGAACACTGAAGCTTTCTTT. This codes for CASSPKQGNTEAFF. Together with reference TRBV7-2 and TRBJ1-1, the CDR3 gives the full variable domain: GAGVSQSPSNKVTEKGKDVELRCDPISGHTALYWYRQSLGQGLEFLIYFQGNSAPDKSGLPSDRFSAERTGGSVSTLTIQRTQQEDSAVYLCASSPKQGNTEAFFGQGTRLTVV.

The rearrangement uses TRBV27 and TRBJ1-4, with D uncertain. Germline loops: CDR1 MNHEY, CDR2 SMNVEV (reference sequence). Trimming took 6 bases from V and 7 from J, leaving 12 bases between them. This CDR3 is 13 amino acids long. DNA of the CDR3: TGTGCCAGCAGCACTCACCAGGTTGAAAAACTGTTTTTT. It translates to CASSTHQVEKLFF.

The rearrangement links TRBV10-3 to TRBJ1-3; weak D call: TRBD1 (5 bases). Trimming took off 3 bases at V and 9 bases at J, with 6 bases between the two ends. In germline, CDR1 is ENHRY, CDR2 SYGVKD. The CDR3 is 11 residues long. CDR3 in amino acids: CAISERGTIYF. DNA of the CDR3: TGTGCCATCAGTGAAAGGGGCACCATATATTTT.

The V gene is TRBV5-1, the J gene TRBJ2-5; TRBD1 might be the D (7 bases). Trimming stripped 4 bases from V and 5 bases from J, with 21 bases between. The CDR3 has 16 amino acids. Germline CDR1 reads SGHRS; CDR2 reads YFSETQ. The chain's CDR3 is CASSPGGLPGAETQYF. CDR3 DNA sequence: TGCGCCAGCAGCCCAGGGGGACTCCCCGGGGCGGAGACCCAGTACTTC.

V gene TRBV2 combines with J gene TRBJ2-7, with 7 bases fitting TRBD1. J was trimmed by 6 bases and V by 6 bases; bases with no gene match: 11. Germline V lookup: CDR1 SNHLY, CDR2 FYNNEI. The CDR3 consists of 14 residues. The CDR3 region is CASSPTGDWGEQYF. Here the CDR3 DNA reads TGTGCCAGCAGCCCAACAGGGGATTGGGGCGAGCAGTACTTC. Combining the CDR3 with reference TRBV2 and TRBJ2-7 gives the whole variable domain EPEVTQTPSHQVTQMGQEVILRCVPISNHLYFYWYRQILGQKVEFLVSFYNNEISEKSEIFDDQFSVERPDGSNFTLKIRSTKLEDSAMYFCASSPTGDWGEQYFGPGTRLTVT.

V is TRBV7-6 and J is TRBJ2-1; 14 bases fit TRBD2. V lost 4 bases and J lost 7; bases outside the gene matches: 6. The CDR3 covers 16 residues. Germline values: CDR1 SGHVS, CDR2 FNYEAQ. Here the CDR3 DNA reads TGTGCCAGCAGCTCGGAACGGACTAGCGGGGGGAATGAGCAGTTCTTC. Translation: CASSSERTSGGNEQFF.

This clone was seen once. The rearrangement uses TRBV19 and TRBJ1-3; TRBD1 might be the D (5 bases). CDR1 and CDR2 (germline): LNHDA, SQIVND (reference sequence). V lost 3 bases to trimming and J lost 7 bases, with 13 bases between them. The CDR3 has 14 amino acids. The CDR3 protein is CASSISRTLNTIYF. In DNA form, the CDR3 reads TGTGCCAGTAGTATTTCCAGGACACTCAACACCATATATTTT. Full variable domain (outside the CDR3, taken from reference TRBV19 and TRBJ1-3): DGGITQSPKYLFRKEGQNVTLSCEQNLNHDAMYWYRQDPGQGLRLIYYSQIVNDFQKGDIAEGYSVSREKKESFPLTVTSAQKNPTAFYLCASSISRTLNTIYFGEGSWLTVV.

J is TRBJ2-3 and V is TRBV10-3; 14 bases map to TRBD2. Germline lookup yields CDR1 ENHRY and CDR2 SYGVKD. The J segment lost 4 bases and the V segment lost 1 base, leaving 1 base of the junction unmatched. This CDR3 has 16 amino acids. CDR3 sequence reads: CAISELTSGGADTQYF. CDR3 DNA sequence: TGTGCCATCAGTGAGTTGACTAGCGGGGGGGCAGATACGCAGTATTTT.

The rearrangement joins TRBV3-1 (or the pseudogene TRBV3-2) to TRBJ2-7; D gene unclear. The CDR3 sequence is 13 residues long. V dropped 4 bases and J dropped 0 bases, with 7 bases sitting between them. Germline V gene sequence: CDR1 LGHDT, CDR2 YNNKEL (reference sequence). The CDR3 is CASSRDISYEQYF. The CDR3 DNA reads TGTGCCAGCAGCCGAGACATCTCCTACGAGCAGTACTTC.

The CDR3 loop is CASSLGTKQETQYF. The CDR3 bases are TGCGCCAGCAGCTTGGGGACAAAACAAGAGACCCAGTACTTC. The chain carries TRBV5-1 and TRBJ2-5; TRBD1 is a possible D gene (5 bases). The CDR3 has 14 amino acids. CDR1 and CDR2 from the germline V gene are SGHRS and YFSETQ. Trimming removed 0 bases from V and 2 bases from J, with 8 bases in between.

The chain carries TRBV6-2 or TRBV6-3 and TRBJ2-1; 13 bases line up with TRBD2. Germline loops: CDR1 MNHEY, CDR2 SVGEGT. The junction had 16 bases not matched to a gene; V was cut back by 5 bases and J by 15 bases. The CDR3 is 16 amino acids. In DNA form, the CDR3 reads TGTGCCAGCAGTCGACCCGAAACTAGCGGGGGGGCGAGTAGGTTCTTC. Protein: CASSRPETSGGASRFF.

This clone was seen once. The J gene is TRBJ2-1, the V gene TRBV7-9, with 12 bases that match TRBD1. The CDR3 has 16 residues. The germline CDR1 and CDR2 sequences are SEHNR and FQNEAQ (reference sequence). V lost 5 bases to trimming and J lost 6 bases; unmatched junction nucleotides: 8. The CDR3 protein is CASSSSGTGGLNEQFF. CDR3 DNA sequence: TGTGCCAGCAGCAGTTCCGGGACAGGGGGCCTCAATGAGCAGTTCTTC.

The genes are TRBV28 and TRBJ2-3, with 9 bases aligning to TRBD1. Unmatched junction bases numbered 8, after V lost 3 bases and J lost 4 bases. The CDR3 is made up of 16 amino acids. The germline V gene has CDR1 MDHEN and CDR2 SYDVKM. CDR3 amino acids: CASSFSGTGIADTQYF. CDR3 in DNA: TGTGCCAGCAGTTTTTCCGGGACAGGGATAGCAGATACGCAGTATTTT.